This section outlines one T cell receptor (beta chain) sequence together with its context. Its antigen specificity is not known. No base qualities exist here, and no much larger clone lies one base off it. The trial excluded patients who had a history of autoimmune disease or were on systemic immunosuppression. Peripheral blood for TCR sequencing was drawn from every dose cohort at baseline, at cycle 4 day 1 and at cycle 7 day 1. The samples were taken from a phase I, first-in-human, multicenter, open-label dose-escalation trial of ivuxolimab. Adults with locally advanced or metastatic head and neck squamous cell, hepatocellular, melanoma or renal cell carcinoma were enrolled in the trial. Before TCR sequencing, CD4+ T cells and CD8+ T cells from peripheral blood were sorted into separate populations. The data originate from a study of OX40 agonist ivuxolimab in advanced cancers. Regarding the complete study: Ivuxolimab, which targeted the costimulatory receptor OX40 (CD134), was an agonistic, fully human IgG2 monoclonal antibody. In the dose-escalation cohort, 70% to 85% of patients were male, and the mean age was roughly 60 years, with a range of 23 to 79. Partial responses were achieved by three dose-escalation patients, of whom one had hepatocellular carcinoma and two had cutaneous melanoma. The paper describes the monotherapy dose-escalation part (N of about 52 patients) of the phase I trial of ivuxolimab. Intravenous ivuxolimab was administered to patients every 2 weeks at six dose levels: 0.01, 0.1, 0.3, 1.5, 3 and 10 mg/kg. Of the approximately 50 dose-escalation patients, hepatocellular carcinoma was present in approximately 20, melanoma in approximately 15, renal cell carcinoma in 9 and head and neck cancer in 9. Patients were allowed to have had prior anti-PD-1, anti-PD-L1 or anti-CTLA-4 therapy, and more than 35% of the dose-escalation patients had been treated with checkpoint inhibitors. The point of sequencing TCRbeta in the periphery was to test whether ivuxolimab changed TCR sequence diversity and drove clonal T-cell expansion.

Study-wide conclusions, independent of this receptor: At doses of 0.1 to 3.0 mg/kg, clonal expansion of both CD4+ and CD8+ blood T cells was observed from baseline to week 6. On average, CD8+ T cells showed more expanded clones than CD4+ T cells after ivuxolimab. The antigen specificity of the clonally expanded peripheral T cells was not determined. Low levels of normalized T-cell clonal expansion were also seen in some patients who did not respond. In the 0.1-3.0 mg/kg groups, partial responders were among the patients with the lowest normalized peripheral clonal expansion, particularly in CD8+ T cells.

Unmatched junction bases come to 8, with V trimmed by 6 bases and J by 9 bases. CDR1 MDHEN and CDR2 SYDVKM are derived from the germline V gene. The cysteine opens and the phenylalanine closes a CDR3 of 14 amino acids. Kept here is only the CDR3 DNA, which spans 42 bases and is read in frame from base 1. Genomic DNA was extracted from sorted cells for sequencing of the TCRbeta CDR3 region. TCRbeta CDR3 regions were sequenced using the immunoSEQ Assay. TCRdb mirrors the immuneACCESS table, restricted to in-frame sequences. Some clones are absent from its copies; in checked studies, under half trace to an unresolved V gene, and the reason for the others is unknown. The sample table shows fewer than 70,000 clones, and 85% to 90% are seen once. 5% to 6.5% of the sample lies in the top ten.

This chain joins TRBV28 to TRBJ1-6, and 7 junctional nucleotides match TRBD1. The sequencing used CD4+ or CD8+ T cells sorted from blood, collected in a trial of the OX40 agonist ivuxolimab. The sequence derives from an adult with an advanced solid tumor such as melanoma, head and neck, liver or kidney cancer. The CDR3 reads CASSQTGFVSPLHF. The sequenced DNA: TGTGCCAGCAGCCAGACAGGGTTCGTTTCACCCCTCCACTTT.